This T cell receptor (beta chain) was observed in a study of shared clonotypes between healthy human individuals. Study-wide results and limits: Clonotypes not shared had lower generation probabilities than those common to all four donors.

In the CD4+ fraction, cells were divided into CD45RA+ naive and CD45RA-negative memory subsets. There are 15 residues in the CDR3. Germline V gene sequence: CDR1 SGHTA, CDR2 FQGTGA. Trimming cost V 5 bases and J 5 bases; bases outside gene matches: 8. Over several immunoSEQ plates, each subset's genomic DNA was distributed in even portions. The assay was immunoSEQ multiplex PCR, and TCRdb's table has in-frame clones only and misses some. This sample has 2 million to 2.5 million clones, with 95% found just once. With respect to this clone: Its cognate antigen is unknown.

This TCR derives from a young man in good health. The V call is TRBV7-3, the J call TRBJ2-3; 9 bases map to TRBD1. Sequencing used naive CD4+ T cells sorted from blood. The subset is: CD45RA+ positively selected. The CDR3 DNA sequence: TGTGCCAGCAGCCTGGGGGACAGGGACTTAGATACGCAGTATTTT. This translates into CASSLGDRDLDTQYF.